This T cell receptor (beta chain) derives from a study of shared clonotypes between healthy human individuals. The donor population consisted of healthy HIV-negative adults with no recent acute infections or vaccinations. Profiled with immunoSEQ multiplex PCR; TCRdb holds only in-frame clones, not every one. Altogether a few hundred thousand clones are present, 96% being singletons, with the ten largest covering around 0.29%. Germline-derived CDR1 and CDR2 are KGHSY and FQNENV. The CDR3 is 18 residues long. Losses at the gene ends were 0 bases for V and 4 bases for J; bases not matched to a gene: 12.

The chain employs TRBV16 and TRBJ2-5, with TRBD2 identical over 9 bases. The sample consisted of memory CD8+ T cells sorted from blood. Subset of the sample: CD45RO+ cells pooled with CCR7-negative TemRA cells. The source of this sequence is a young man in good health. CDR3 nucleotides: TGTGCCAGCAGCCAATCGGTAATAGCGGGAGAGAGGCGAGAGACCCAGTACTTC. Amino acid sequence: CASSQSVIAGERRETQYF.